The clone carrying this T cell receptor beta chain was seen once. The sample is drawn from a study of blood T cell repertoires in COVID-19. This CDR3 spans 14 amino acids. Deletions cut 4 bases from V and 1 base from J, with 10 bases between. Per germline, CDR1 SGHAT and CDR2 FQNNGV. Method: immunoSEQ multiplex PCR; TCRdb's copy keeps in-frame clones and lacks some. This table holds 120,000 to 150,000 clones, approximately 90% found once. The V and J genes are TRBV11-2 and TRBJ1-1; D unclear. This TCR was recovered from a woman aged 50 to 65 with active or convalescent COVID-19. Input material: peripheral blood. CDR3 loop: CASSWALQNTEAFF. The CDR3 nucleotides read TGTGCCAGCAGCTGGGCGCTTCAGAACACTGAAGCTTTCTTT.